The 5 T cell receptor beta chains listed next were all sequenced from one sample in a study of blood T cell repertoires in COVID-19. Produced via immunoSEQ multiplex PCR; TCRdb's table is partial and in-frame only. This sample carries about 240,000 clones, approximately 83% of them seen once, and the ten largest clones take around 2%. Input material: peripheral blood. These receptors were taken from a man between 25 and 39 years old who had recovered from COVID-19.

The chain joins TRBV5-8 to TRBJ2-5; 14 bases match TRBD2. CDR1 and CDR2 (germline): SGHTS, YDEGEE. V lost 3 bases and J lost 5; bases outside the gene matches: 6. The CDR3 loop spans 16 amino acids. The CDR3 spells CASSSGLAGGSETQYF. The CDR3 region has the DNA TGTGCCAGCAGCTCCGGACTAGCGGGGGGATCGGAGACCCAGTACTTC.

This chain links TRBV3-1 (or the pseudogene TRBV3-2) with TRBJ2-3; 11 bases are a match to TRBD2. After removal of 6 bases from V and 4 bases from J, the junction contained 3 bases not matched to a gene. There are 14 residues in the CDR3. In germline, CDR1 is LGHDT, CDR2 YNNKEL (reference sequence). DNA for the CDR3: TGTGCCAGCAGAACTAGCGGGGGCCCAGATACGCAGTATTTT. This sequence encodes CASRTSGGPDTQYF.

V is TRBV7-3 and J is TRBJ2-2; D perhaps matches TRBD1 (6 bases). The CDR3 is made up of 13 amino acids. Between the trimmed V and J ends, which lost 2 bases and 8 bases, there was a span of 9 bases. Germline V gene lookup returns CDR1 SGHTA and CDR2 FQGTGA. DNA for the CDR3: TGTGCCAGCAGCTTAGGTGGACAGGGGGAGCTGTTTTTT. This sequence encodes CASSLGGQGELFF.

The chain has TRBV19 and TRBJ1-6, with TRBD1 matching 7 bases. V gave up 7 bases and J gave up 9 bases; unmatched junction bases: 12. CDR1 is LNHDA, CDR2 SQIVND, per germline (reference sequence). The CDR3 consists of 15 residues. The CDR3 DNA reads as TGTGCCAGTACTGCGACAGGGTTTTTGAGTTCACCCCTCCACTTT. It translates to CASTATGFLSSPLHF.

The chain combines TRBV11-1 with TRBJ2-3; D not resolved. V was pared by 4 bases and J by 1 base, with 12 bases between. The CDR3 extends over 15 amino acids. Looked up from germline, CDR1 is SGHAT and CDR2 is FQDESV (reference sequence). The CDR3 here is CASSSMGRGTDTQYF. For the CDR3, the DNA is TGTGCCAGCAGCTCTATGGGCCGTGGCACAGATACGCAGTATTTT.